This T cell receptor (beta chain) was sequenced for a study of CD8 T cells in Susac syndrome. With random hexamers, reverse transcription was performed on about 0.5 to 1 ug of RNA. TCRdb reprocessed the immunoSEQ multiplex PCR reads with MiXCR, giving one entry per CDR3 protein. The sample has about 440,000 distinct CDR3 sequences; around 85% are singletons. Germline V CDR1 and CDR2: LNHDA, SQIVND (reference sequence). The CDR3 extends over 16 amino acids. The V end was cut by 5 bases, the J end by 2 bases, with 15 bases between. The sample taken for sequencing was CD8+ T cells from PBMCs. The source of this sequence is a human donor with multiple sclerosis. The V and J genes are TRBV19 and TRBJ2-2; D perhaps matches TRBD2 (5 bases). CDR3 amino acids: CASSSILASNTGELFF. The CDR3 nucleotides read TGTGCCAGTAGTTCAATTCTAGCCTCTAACACCGGGGAGCTGTTTTTT.